This paragraph covers one T cell receptor (beta chain) sequence. These data originate in a study of cytomegalovirus exposure and HLA in healthy donors. The approximately 120-subject validation cohort, separate from the roughly 700-subject first cohort, included the donors. Produced via immunoSEQ multiplex PCR; TCRdb's table is partial and in-frame only. The sample has some 110,000 clones, just under 95% seen once. CDR3 size: 16 residues. The V segment lost 0 bases and the J segment 3 bases; nucleotides outside the gene matches: 5. Germline loops: CDR1 WNHNN, CDR2 SYGVQD (reference sequence). Sequences were obtained from PBMCs. This TCR came from a woman younger than 30 in good health and CMV-seronegative. This chain uses TRBV10-1 with TRBJ2-1; 7 bases are shared with TRBD2. The DNA for the CDR3 is TGCGCCAGCAGTGAGTCGTTGGCGGGGGACTACAATGAGCAGTTCTTC. Translating it yields CASSESLAGDYNEQFF.